This T cell receptor beta chain was found in a study of T cell responses to AZD1222 COVID-19 vaccine (dated by TCRdb to the early 2020s). Broadly, across the study: TCR sequencing was performed for roughly 250 trial participants, of whom around 200 were given two doses of AZD1222 and approximately 25 were given two doses of MenACWY control vaccine. Trial participants were enrolled into age subgroups of 18-55, 56-69 and 70-plus years, which contained around 150, 28 and 57 TCR-sequenced participants, respectively. Points the paper makes about the study in general: Conclusions about previously exposed vaccinees are limited because only six or seven AZD1222 recipients were SARS-CoV-2 seropositive at baseline. Reportedly, almost half of the unique spike-specific TCRs recognized epitopes lying outside the regions that are mutated in the B.1.351 and B.1.1.7 variants. Spike-specific TCR breadth and depth rose significantly after two AZD1222 doses compared with day 0 and with MenACWY recipients. Because no day 14 peak-response samples were available, the repertoires could be characterized only after the peak T cell response. Participants were mostly white British and included more females than males, and it was suggested by the authors that clonal diversity may have been underestimated. The 56-69-year group was small, and its depth increase did not reach significance, likely because of low power. CD4 TCRs associated with the vaccine covered the entire spike protein, and the dominant responses were in regions 160-218 and 743-854.

On this clone: Its binding antigen is unknown. No much larger clonotype is one base removed from it; base qualities were not supplied.

In light of the paper, this sample's time point label describes: about 28 days (+/-7) after the second vaccine dose. AZD1222 recipients whose second dose came at about 4 weeks and those whose second dose came at about 12 weeks were combined into one group, since spike-specific TCR depth and breadth did not differ between the two schedules. The vaccinee samples were drawn from two UK trials, COV001 and COV002, one of which was a single-blind randomized controlled phase 2/3 trial testing AZD1222 (ChAdOx1 nCoV-19) in healthy adults. For TCRbeta chain sequencing, PBMC samples were collected from trial participants at day 0 and at day 28 after the second dose. The CDR3 regions of human TCRbeta chains were analyzed by immunosequencing. Per the original workflow: Repertoire TCRs were matched against a reference library of SARS-CoV-2-specific TCRs generated with the MIRA antigen-specificity platform. Breadth meant the fraction of unique TCRs that were SARS-CoV-2-associated, whereas depth meant the fraction of total T cells that were SARS-CoV-2-associated. Using the MIRA data, each spike-specific TCR was mapped to the spike region that the TCR reacts to and placed in a CD4 or CD8 class. Log10-transformed breadth and depth values were compared by one-way ANOVA with Sidak's multiple comparisons tests. Not all clones reach the TCRdb copy of this immuneACCESS table, which keeps in-frame sequences only. Checked studies attribute under half of the gap to unresolved V genes and leave the rest unexplained. V and J calls and clone size are those listed in that table; D and trimming were worked out from the DNA. The sample table contains roughly 170,000 clones; only one count was recorded for 90% to 95% of them. The ten top clones hold around 1.6% of the sample.

The sample in question was peripheral blood, obtained 28 days after the second AZD1222 dose. The sequence came from an adult who received the AZD1222 COVID-19 vaccine.

At the DNA level, the sequence is TGTGCCAGCAGCCCCCATCCTCTAAGCAATCAGCCCCAGCATTTT. It is translated as CASSPHPLSNQPQHF. The chain was built from TRBV6-5 and TRBJ1-5, with no confidently assigned D gene. CDR1 and CDR2 are drawn from the germline V gene: MNHEY, SVGAGI. V is shortened by 6 bases, J by 1 base, and the region joining them spans 13 bases. CDR3 length: 15 amino acids, cysteine to phenylalanine. Only the CDR3 DNA is retained, 45 bases long and in frame from the first base.